This T cell receptor beta chain originates from a study of OX40 agonist ivuxolimab in advanced cancers. Study observations and caveats: The CD4+ and CD8+ T cells in the blood had expanded clonally by week 6 at 0.1 to 3.0 mg/kg. Averaging showed that CD8+ T cells had more expanded clones than CD4+ did.

People who had autoimmune disease history or systemic immunosuppression were excluded. Libraries were prepared by immunoSEQ multiplex PCR; TCRdb keeps only in-frame clonotypes and omits some of them. The sample yields approximately 91,000 clones, 65% to 90% seen once. Germline trimming cut 2 bases from V and 1 base from J; bases unmatched to any gene: 4. Per the germline V gene, CDR1 is SEHNR and CDR2 is FQNEAQ (reference sequence). The CDR3 runs to 15 residues. Of note for this clone: The antigen is undetermined.

This sample comprised CD4+ or CD8+ T cells sorted from blood, obtained in a trial of the OX40 agonist ivuxolimab. The genes are TRBV7-9 and TRBJ2-7; 8 positions agree with TRBD2. The origin of this receptor is an adult with an advanced solid tumor such as melanoma, head and neck, liver or kidney cancer. The CDR3 sequence is CASSLPTSGSYEQYF. CDR3 nucleotides: TGTGCCAGCAGCTTACCCACTAGCGGATCCTACGAGCAGTACTTC.